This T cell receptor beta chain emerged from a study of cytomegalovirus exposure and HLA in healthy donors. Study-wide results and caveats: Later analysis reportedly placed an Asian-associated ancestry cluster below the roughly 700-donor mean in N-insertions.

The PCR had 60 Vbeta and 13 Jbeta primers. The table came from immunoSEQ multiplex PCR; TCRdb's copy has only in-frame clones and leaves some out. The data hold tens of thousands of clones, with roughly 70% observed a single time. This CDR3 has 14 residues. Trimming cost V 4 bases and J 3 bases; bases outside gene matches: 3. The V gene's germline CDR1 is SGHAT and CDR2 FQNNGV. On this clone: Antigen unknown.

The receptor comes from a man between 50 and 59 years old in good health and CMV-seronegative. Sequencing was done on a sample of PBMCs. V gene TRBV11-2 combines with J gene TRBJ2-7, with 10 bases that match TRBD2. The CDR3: CASSWTSGNYEQYF. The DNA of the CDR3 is TGTGCCAGCAGCTGGACTAGCGGAAACTACGAGCAGTACTTC.